This TCR beta chain came from a study of T cells in pancreatic ductal adenocarcinoma (TCRdb year 2017). At the level of the whole study: To learn about the adaptive T-cell response arising naturally, investigators profiled where tumor-infiltrating CD8+ T cells, together with suppressive cells, were located within resected pancreatic ductal adenocarcinoma, how abundant they were, and what qualities they showed.

As for this clone: Its antigen is currently not known. No quality values exist for individual bases; no much larger clone is one base distant.

The research as a whole found: Comparisons of clonality between tumor and blood may be biased toward lower diversity because tumors are enriched in CD45RO+ effector T cells rather than naive T cells. No significant difference in T-cell clonality was found between tumor and blood, with mean clonality of approximately 0.12 in tumors and 0.072 in blood. More total productive templates and around 8.1-fold more unique clonotypes were found in blood samples than in tumor samples. Since most people with pancreatic cancer show up with disease that cannot be operated on, the resected cohort was biased toward the minority who had early-stage disease.

The immunoSEQ hsTCRB kit was used to amplify TCR beta CDR3 regions from genomic DNA. An Illumina HiSeq system was used to carry out high-throughput TRB CDR3 sequencing. Per the original workflow: The immunoSEQ software was used to analyze the sequencing reads, and any nonproductive sequences containing premature stops or frame-shifts were left out. To calculate repertoire clonality, Shannon entropy was normalized by log2 of the number of unique productive sequences, and that value was subtracted from one. What TCRdb holds here is the immuneACCESS table cut down to in-frame rearrangements. Part of the clones is not present; checked against another copy, under half of the missing clones reflect an unresolved V gene, and the others are unexplained. V and J calls and clone size are as listed in that table; D and trimming were resolved from the DNA. The sample records approximately 16,000 clones, around 91% of which are singletons. Approximately 17% of the sample is held by the ten biggest clonotypes.

Counted from cysteine to phenylalanine, this CDR3 has 13 amino acids. Of all the DNA, just the CDR3 is kept, 39 bases in frame from base 1. V and J are trimmed by 7 bases and 5 bases, and the gene matches miss 4 bases of the junction. CDR1 and CDR2 were assigned from the germline V gene as SQVTM and ANQGSEA. Pancreatic ductal adenocarcinoma patients who had undergone surgery without neoadjuvant therapy were selected. Peripheral blood was collected in heparin tubes, and PBMCs were then isolated from the blood with a histopaque density gradient and cryopreserved in about 10% DMSO. Using the DNeasy Blood and Tissue Kit with Proteinase K and RNase treatment, genomic DNA was extracted from 7 PBMC and nine or ten flash-frozen tumor specimens.

The sequence links TRBV29-1 to TRBJ2-3; TRBD1 aligns with 12 central bases. This receptor was taken from a human donor with pancreatic ductal adenocarcinoma. The sample taken for sequencing was PBMCs. The CDR3 protein sequence reads: CSGGQGAGDTQYF. The DNA sequence is TGCAGCGGGGGACAGGGGGCGGGAGATACGCAGTATTTT.